The clone carrying this T cell receptor beta chain was observed at least ten times. Its antigen is as yet unknown. The V gene's germline CDR1 is LNHDA and CDR2 SQIVND (reference sequence). After removal of 1 base from V and 5 bases from J, the junction contained 4 bases not matched to a gene. The length of the CDR3 is 15 residues. This specimen comes from a study of breast tumors, draining lymph nodes, adjacent tissues. Overall study results and limits: The data were judged consistent with most tumor T cells coming from lymph node and expanding in tumor.

TCRdb fed the multiplex PCR reads into MiXCR, producing one record per CDR3 protein. In the table there are 200,000 or so distinct CDR3 sequences, approximately 33% of which are singletons. The lymph nodes were axillary draining lymph nodes from breast cancer patients. V is TRBV19 and J is TRBJ1-5, with 8 positions matching TRBD1. This clonotype was sampled from a female donor with breast cancer. Some clones in this sample may be carry-over from other donors' samples. The sample was axillary lymph node tissue. The CDR3 sequence is CASSIGQGRDQPQHF. CDR3 coding DNA: TGTGCCAGTAGTATAGGACAGGGGCGGGATCAGCCCCAGCATTTT. The full variable domain, completed using reference TRBV19 and TRBJ1-5, is DGGITQSPKYLFRKEGQNVTLSCEQNLNHDAMYWYRQDPGQGLRLIYYSQIVNDFQKGDIAEGYSVSREKKESFPLTVTSAQKNPTAFYLCASSIGQGRDQPQHFGDGTRLSIL.